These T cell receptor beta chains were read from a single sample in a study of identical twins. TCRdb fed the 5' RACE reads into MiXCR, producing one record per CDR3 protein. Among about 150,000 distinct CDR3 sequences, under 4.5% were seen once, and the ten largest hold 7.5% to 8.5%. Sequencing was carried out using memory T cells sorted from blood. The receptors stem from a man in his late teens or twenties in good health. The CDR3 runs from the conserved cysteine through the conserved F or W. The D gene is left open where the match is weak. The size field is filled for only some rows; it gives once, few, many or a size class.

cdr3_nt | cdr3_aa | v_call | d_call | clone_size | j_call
TGCAGTGCTCCCCTGGGACAGGGAAAAGAGACCCAGTACTTC | CSAPLGQGKETQYF | TRBV20-1 | TRBD1 | many | TRBJ2-5
TGCGCCAGCAAGCAGGGCTTGAACACTGAAGCTTTCTTT | CASKQGLNTEAFF | TRBV5-1 | - | many | TRBJ1-1
TGTGCCAGCACCGATACCCTTCACGGTGAGCAGTTCTTC | CASTDTLHGEQFF | TRBV6-1 | - | many | TRBJ2-1
TGTGCCAGCAGCTTAGTATCCAGGGCACACATTCAGTACTTC | CASSLVSRAHIQYF | TRBV11-2 | - | many | TRBJ2-4
TGTGCCACCAGTGACCCCGGGACAGGGGAGGATGGCTACACCTTC | CATSDPGTGEDGYTF | TRBV24-1 | TRBD1 | few | TRBJ1-2
TGCAGTGCTGCCCAGCTAGCGGGAGGCACAGATACGCAGTATTTT | CSAAQLAGGTDTQYF | TRBV20-1 | TRBD2 | many | TRBJ2-3
TGCGCCAGCAGCTCGGAGGCGGCCAGGGAATTAAATTCACCCCTCCACTTT | CASSSEAARELNSPLHF | TRBV5-1 | - | many | TRBJ1-6
TGTGCCAGCAGGATCCGCCCCGACAGAACCTACGAGCAGTACTTC | CASRIRPDRTYEQYF | TRBV2 | - | many | TRBJ2-7
TGTGCCAGCAGCCAAGCCCTTCCCGACAGGGCCCGTGGAAACACCATATATTTT | CASSQALPDRARGNTIYF | TRBV14 | TRBD1 | few | TRBJ1-3
TGCAGTGCTAGTATCCCTAGCGGATACAATGAGCAGTTCTTC | CSASIPSGYNEQFF | TRBV20-1 | TRBD2 | many | TRBJ2-1
TGTGCCAGCAGCCAAACCCGCTACAGGGGGCCCTACAATGAGCAGTTCTTC | CASSQTRYRGPYNEQFF | TRBV11-2 | TRBD1 | many | TRBJ2-1
TGTGCCAGCAGCCTCGGAGGGGTCGGGACCCAGTACTTC | CASSLGGVGTQYF | TRBV3-1 | - | many | TRBJ2-5
TGTGCCAGCAGCCAGAGACGGAGCACAGATACGCAGTATTTT | CASSQRRSTDTQYF | TRBV3-1 | - | few | TRBJ2-3
TGCAGTGTTACAGGGGGTTACGAGCAGTACTTC | CSVTGGYEQYF | TRBV20-1 | TRBD1 | many | TRBJ2-7
TGTGCCACCAGCAGTCCCACTACCCGGGACAGGGGCTACGAGCAGTACTTC | CATSSPTTRDRGYEQYF | TRBV15 | TRBD1 | many | TRBJ2-7
TGCAGCGTTGATGCGGGACTGGGCACCGGGGAGCTGTTTTTT | CSVDAGLGTGELFF | TRBV29-1 | - | many | TRBJ2-2
TGTGCCAGTGATGGGCAGGGGGCTGGGGCCAACGTCCTGACTTTC | CASDGQGAGANVLTF | TRBV25-1 | TRBD1 | few | TRBJ2-6
TGTGCCAGCAGCCATAGGACGAGCTCCTACGAGCAGTACTTC | CASSHRTSSYEQYF | TRBV6-1 | - | many | TRBJ2-7
TGTGCCACCAGCAGACCTATGGGGGGTCAGTTCTTC | CATSRPMGGQFF | TRBV15 | - | many | TRBJ2-1
TGTGCCAGCAGTTACTCGTTTTCGGGAGTCCCCTACGAGCAGTACTTC | CASSYSFSGVPYEQYF | TRBV6-2/TRBV6-3 | - | many | TRBJ2-7
TGTGCCAGCAGTTACCCGGCCAATAACTATGGCTACACCTTC | CASSYPANNYGYTF | TRBV6-5 | - | many | TRBJ1-2
TGTGCCGTGCGGCGGGAGACAGAGACCCAGTACTTC | CAVRRETETQYF | TRBV3-1 | TRBD2 | many | TRBJ2-5
TGTGCTAGTGGTCTGGGACATAGCAATCAGCCCCAGCATTTT | CASGLGHSNQPQHF | TRBV12-5 | - | - | TRBJ1-5
TGTGCCAGCAGCCGGGACAGGGGGACTGAAGCTTTCTTT | CASSRDRGTEAFF | TRBV11-2 | TRBD1 | many | TRBJ1-1
TGCGCCAGCAGCCAAGGATTGGCTAGCGAATTAGAGACCCAGTACTTC | CASSQGLASELETQYF | TRBV4-1 | - | many | TRBJ2-5
TGTGCCAGCAGCGTAGTTAGTTTTATGAGGGACTCCTACAATGAGCAGTTCTTC | CASSVVSFMRDSYNEQFF | TRBV9 | - | many | TRBJ2-1
TGTGCCAGCAGCTTCGGGACTAGCGGACTCAATGAGCAGTTCTTC | CASSFGTSGLNEQFF | TRBV12-3/TRBV12-4 | TRBD2 | many | TRBJ2-1
TGCGCCAGCAGCCCGCAGGGTCCGCGCTCCTACAATGAGCAGTTCTTC | CASSPQGPRSYNEQFF | TRBV5-1 | - | many | TRBJ2-1
TGTGCCAGCAGCGTGGAGACCAGGACAGGGTTTGACCGAACAAGGGAGACCCAGTACTTC | CASSVETRTGFDRTRETQYF | TRBV5-4 | TRBD1 | many | TRBJ2-5
TGTGCCAGCAGCTACTCCGACAGGGCGAGCAATCAGCCCCAGCATTTT | CASSYSDRASNQPQHF | TRBV7-8 | TRBD1 | few | TRBJ1-5
TGTGCCAGCAGCCAAGCGGACAGCAGGGGAGCTTTCTTT | CASSQADSRGAFF | TRBV3-1 | - | many | TRBJ1-1
TGCGCCAGCAGCCCGAGTGGAACGAATGAAAAACTGTTTTTT | CASSPSGTNEKLFF | TRBV9 | - | many | TRBJ1-4
TGCGCCAGCAGCCCCGGGCGGACTAGCGGGAGACTAGAGGAGCAGTTCTTC | CASSPGRTSGRLEEQFF | TRBV5-1 | TRBD2 | few | TRBJ2-1
TGTGCCAGCAGCCCCCGACTCCTGGGAGAGCAGTACTTC | CASSPRLLGEQYF | TRBV7-9 | - | many | TRBJ2-7
TGCAGTGCTAGATCGCCGGGACCAGGGGGCTACACCTTC | CSARSPGPGGYTF | TRBV20-1 | - | - | TRBJ1-2
TGTGCCAGCAGCCCCGGTCTCGCTAGCGGGAGGGCAGATACGCAGTATTTT | CASSPGLASGRADTQYF | TRBV5-4 | TRBD2 | many | TRBJ2-3
TGTGCCAGCAGCGACGCGAGACACCAGCATTTT | CASSDARHQHF | TRBV12-3/TRBV12-4 | - | few | TRBJ1-5
TGTGCCAGCAGCCAAGTGACTAGCGGGGGTTACAATGAGCAGTTCTTC | CASSQVTSGGYNEQFF | TRBV4-2 | TRBD2 | many | TRBJ2-1
TGTGCCAGCAGCCCGGGGACAGGTGAAGGGACCCAGTACTTC | CASSPGTGEGTQYF | TRBV9 | TRBD1 | many | TRBJ2-5
TGTGCCAGCAGTTACAACGGACAGGGCGGACAGCCCCAGCATTTT | CASSYNGQGGQPQHF | TRBV6-5 | TRBD1 | once | TRBJ1-5
TGTGCCAGCAGCCCGACAGGGCCTGGAAACACCATATATTTT | CASSPTGPGNTIYF | TRBV7-9 | TRBD1 | many | TRBJ1-3